The rows below give T cell receptor beta chains drawn from one sample of a study of T cells after yellow fever vaccination. TCRdb analysed the 5' RACE reads with MiXCR anew, one entry per CDR3 protein. The sample contains approximately 550,000 distinct CDR3 sequences, 15% to 20% of which appear only once. The sequenced sample was PBMCs, obtained 15 days after the yellow fever booster vaccination. The receptor source for this set is a man between 25 and 39 years old who received the YFV17D yellow fever vaccine. Both conserved end residues are part of each CDR3. D genes are given only for firm matches. Expanded clones get a size class; other rows say once, few or many, or leave the size out.

d_call	j_call	v_call	clone_size	cdr3_aa	cdr3_nt
TRBD2	TRBJ2-2	TRBV2	NA	CASSDGTSPGELFF	TGTGCCAGCAGTGACGGGACTAGCCCCGGGGAGCTGTTTTTT
NA	TRBJ1-3	TRBV6-1	few	CASSADSGNTIYF	TGTGCCAGCAGTGCTGACTCTGGAAACACCATATATTTT
NA	TRBJ2-7	TRBV10-3	NA	CAISEGGYYEQYF	TGTGCCATCAGTGAGGGAGGTTACTACGAGCAGTACTTC
TRBD1	TRBJ1-3	TRBV12-3/TRBV12-4	NA	CASWDRPGGTIYF	TGTGCCAGCTGGGACAGGCCCGGGGGCACCATATATTTT
TRBD2	TRBJ2-7	TRBV5-1	NA	CASSNPGLAGEDEQYF	TGCGCCAGCAGCAATCCGGGACTAGCGGGAGAGGACGAGCAGTACTTC
TRBD2	TRBJ2-7	TRBV5-6	few	CASSLTGTSGSLGPYEQYF	TGTGCCAGCAGCTTGACAGGGACTAGCGGGAGCCTGGGACCCTACGAGCAGTACTTC
TRBD2	TRBJ2-3	TRBV5-1	NA	CASSFGTSGRRLGDTQYF	TGCGCCAGCAGCTTTGGGACTAGCGGGAGGAGGCTTGGAGATACGCAGTATTTT
NA	TRBJ2-7	TRBV29-1	NA	CSVEDGVAGTYEQYF	TGCAGCGTTGAAGATGGGGTAGCCGGGACCTACGAGCAGTACTTC
NA	TRBJ2-2	TRBV10-1	NA	CASRAGQGGGELFF	TGCGCCAGCAGAGCCGGACAGGGAGGGGGGGAGCTGTTTTTT
TRBD2	TRBJ2-3	TRBV6-2/TRBV6-3	many	CASSLLAGTDTQYF	TGTGCCAGCAGTTTACTAGCGGGAACAGATACGCAGTATTTT
NA	TRBJ2-7	TRBV21-1	few	CASSKPRIREEQYF	TGTGCCAGCAGCAAACCACGGATTCGGGAAGAGCAGTACTTC
NA	TRBJ1-6	TRBV5-6	few	CASSLVAIGSPLHF	TGTGCCAGCAGCTTGGTCGCGATAGGATCACCCCTCCACTTT
NA	TRBJ2-5	TRBV25-1	NA	CASRDDTPRPTQYF	TGTGCCAGCAGGGATGACACGCCACGACCGACCCAGTACTTC
NA	TRBJ1-2	TRBV6-1	NA	CASSRDGTNYGYTF	TGTGCCAGCAGTCGGGACGGCACTAACTATGGCTACACCTTC
TRBD1	TRBJ2-3	TRBV29-1	few	CSVSPGGTDTQYF	TGCAGCGTTTCGCCAGGGGGTACAGATACGCAGTATTTT
NA	TRBJ2-1	TRBV18	NA	CASSPPGDHVRFF	TGTGCCAGCTCACCACCGGGGGACCATGTGAGGTTCTTC
TRBD1	TRBJ2-1	TRBV7-8	few	CASTLRDRVVEQFF	TGTGCCAGCACCCTCCGGGACAGGGTTGTTGAGCAGTTCTTC
NA	TRBJ2-7	TRBV12-3/TRBV12-4	NA	CASSPRGGNGYEQYF	TGTGCCAGCAGTCCACGAGGAGGGAATGGGTACGAGCAGTACTTC
NA	TRBJ2-3	TRBV5-1	few	CASSLIVSDTQYF	TGCGCCAGCAGCTTGATAGTCTCAGATACGCAGTATTTT
NA	TRBJ2-5	TRBV5-1	few	CASSPLGQFQETQYF	TGCGCCAGCAGCCCCCTAGGACAGTTCCAAGAGACCCAGTACTTC
NA	TRBJ1-5	TRBV6-2/TRBV6-3	NA	CASRGTGQGYQPQHF	TGTGCCAGCAGAGGTACAGGGCAAGGATACCAGCCCCAGCATTTT
NA	TRBJ1-4	TRBV29-1	NA	CSVEEGTEKLFF	TGCAGCGTTGAGGAGGGGACAGAAAAACTGTTTTTT
TRBD1	TRBJ2-7	TRBV7-9	NA	CASSHTSGTGNYEQYF	TGTGCCAGCAGCCATACCTCCGGGACAGGGAACTACGAGCAGTACTTC
NA	TRBJ2-2	TRBV25-1	few	CATPRPGELFF	TGTGCCACCCCACGGCCCGGGGAGCTGTTTTTT